This paragraph reports one T cell receptor (beta chain). What this receptor recognizes is not known. No base qualities exist here, and no much larger clone lies one base off it. The time point label for this specimen denotes: about 28 days (+/-7) after the second vaccine dose. Because spike-specific TCR depth and breadth did not differ between the two schedules, AZD1222 recipients who got a second dose at roughly 4 weeks were pooled with those who got a second dose at roughly 12 weeks. Samples from vaccinated people were obtained from the UK trials COV001 and COV002, which included a single-blind randomized controlled phase 2/3 trial of AZD1222 (ChAdOx1 nCoV-19) in healthy adults. For TCRbeta chain sequencing, PBMC samples were collected from trial participants at day 0 and at day 28 after the second dose. The CDR3 regions of human TCRbeta chains were subjected to immunosequencing. In the authors' own workflow: TCRs in the repertoires were compared against a reference library of SARS-CoV-2-specific TCRs that had been generated with the MIRA antigen-specificity platform. Breadth was defined as the fraction of unique TCRs that were SARS-CoV-2-associated, and depth was defined as the fraction of total T cells that were SARS-CoV-2-associated. Using the MIRA data, each spike-specific TCR was assigned both to the spike region to which the TCR was reactive and to a CD4 or CD8 class. Log10-transformed breadth and depth values were compared by one-way ANOVA with Sidak's multiple comparisons tests. TCRdb retrieved this table from immuneACCESS and kept in-frame rearrangements only. Not all clones are present; in checked studies, unresolved V genes account for under half, and no reason is known for the remainder. V, J and clone size are taken as reported in that table, and D and trimming were inferred from the DNA itself. This sample gives some 200,000 clones in total; 88% of them show up just once. Around 26% of the sample lies in the top ten.

This sample is part of a study of T cell responses to AZD1222 COVID-19 vaccine (dated by TCRdb to the early 2020s). Regarding the study in general: A total of 240 or so trial participants underwent TCR sequencing, of whom about 200 had received two doses of AZD1222 and about 26 had received two doses of the MenACWY control vaccine. Trial participants were enrolled by age into 18-55, 56-69 and 70-plus year subgroups, with around 150, 28 and 57 TCR-sequenced participants respectively. The paper as a whole reports these results and caveats: Participants were mostly white British, with more females than males. The authors suggested clonal diversity may have been underestimated. Nearly half of unique spike-specific TCRs reportedly recognized epitopes outside regions mutated in the B.1.351 and B.1.1.7 variants. The 56-69-year group was small, and its depth increase did not reach significance, likely because of low power. The vaccine-associated CD4 TCRs covered the entire spike protein, and the dominant responses fell in regions 160-218 and 743-854. No day 14 peak-response samples were available, so repertoires were characterized only after the peak T cell response. Only five to seven AZD1222 recipients were SARS-CoV-2 seropositive at baseline, limiting conclusions about previously exposed vaccinees. A significant rise in spike-specific TCR breadth and depth was observed after two AZD1222 doses relative to day 0 and relative to MenACWY recipients.

The germline V gene (reference sequence) gives CDR1 as LNHDA and CDR2 as SQIVND. V loses 7 bases, J loses 5 bases, and the germline ends lie 14 bases apart. Counted from cysteine to phenylalanine, this CDR3 has 13 amino acids. Only the CDR3 DNA stays, 39 bases, in frame from base 1. The chain employs TRBV19 and TRBJ1-1; the D gene assignment is ambiguous. The receptor was derived from an adult who received the AZD1222 COVID-19 vaccine. This specimen was peripheral blood, taken 28 days after the second AZD1222 dose. The DNA is TGTGCCAGTACCCCGGGAGCGGGGACTGAAGCTTTCTTT. This translates into CASTPGAGTEAFF.